The 28 T cell receptor beta chains below were found in one sample sequenced in a study of T cells in Graves' hyperthyroidism and ophthalmopathy (dated by TCRdb to about 2019). Libraries were prepared through multiplex PCR. The listed sequencing device is Illumina HiSeq 2000. The TCR beta CDR3 regions were amplified from RNA transcripts. For the first round of RT-PCR on the TCR CDR3, the HTBI primer set was used together with the Qiagen OneStep RT-PCR kit. TCRdb itself trimmed the public reads at Q25 with fastp, ran MiXCR and retained productive beta chains. Records with the same CDR3 protein are collapsed into one entry carrying the most frequent genes and DNA. The table for this sample lists hundreds of thousands of distinct CDR3 sequences; roughly 15% of them were counted only once. The ten most abundant clones make up about 30% of the sample. The specimen sequenced was blood. The receptors were gathered from a woman between 18 and 29 years old with Graves' ophthalmopathy.

The chain joins TRBV28 to TRBJ2-7, with 9 nucleotides matching TRBD1. This CDR3 is 14 amino acids long. The ends lost 2 bases at V and 6 bases at J; junction bases unmatched: 5. Germline CDR1 is MDHEN and CDR2 is SYDVKM. The DNA of the CDR3 is TGTGCCAGCAGTTTAATGGGACAGGGTGTCGAGCAGTACTTC. This gives the protein CASSLMGQGVEQYF.

This clonotype was counted ten times or more. The chain carries TRBV28 and TRBJ2-7, with 9 bases lining up with TRBD2. This CDR3 is built from 13 residues. V shed 5 bases, J shed 4 bases, and the junction held 3 bases outside the gene matches. The germline V gene has CDR1 MDHEN and CDR2 SYDVKM. Here the CDR3 reads CASSGTSPYEQYF. The CDR3 bases are TGTGCCAGCAGTGGGACTAGCCCGTACGAGCAGTACTTC.

J is TRBJ2-5 and V is TRBV2; 12 bases match TRBD2. CDR1 and CDR2 from the germline V gene are SNHLY and FYNNEI. This CDR3 is built from 14 residues. J lost 4 bases, V lost 6 bases, and 3 bases had no gene match. CDR3 in amino acids: CASREGLAGETQYF. DNA of the CDR3: TGTGCCAGCAGGGAGGGACTAGCGGGAGAGACCCAGTACTTC.

This clonotype appeared many times. CDR3 DNA sequence: TGTGCCAGCAGCCCTGAGGCGGGAAGGGCCTACGAGCAGTACTTC. Its protein product is CASSPEAGRAYEQYF. This chain uses TRBV11-2 with TRBJ2-7; maybe TRBD2 (6 bases). V was cut by 5 bases and J by 2 bases, with 16 bases left in between. The CDR3 length is 15 residues. The V gene's germline CDR1 is SGHAT and CDR2 FQNNGV.

This clonotype was observed many times. A much larger clonotype is one base distant, so this may be a read error. This chain connects TRBV28 to TRBJ2-5; no firm D call. CDR1 and CDR2 (germline): MDHEN, SYDVKM. The CDR3 has 14 residues. CDR3 DNA sequence: TGTGCCAGCAGTTTAGGCCTCTACCAAGAGACCCACTACTTC. It specifies CASSLGLYQETHYF.

Ten or more counts support this clonotype. The gene calls are TRBV7-8 and TRBJ2-1; TRBD2 might be the D (6 bases). Per germline, CDR1 SGHVS and CDR2 FQNEAQ. The CDR3 runs 14 residues. Trimming cost V 4 bases and J 5 bases, with 12 bases left between them. The CDR3 DNA reads as TGTGCCAGCAGCTCACCGGGACTTGACAATGAGCAGTTCTTC. Its protein is CASSSPGLDNEQFF.

In its sample, this clonotype was seen many times. The rearrangement uses TRBV28 and TRBJ1-4; D is undetermined. Germline V gene data show CDR1 as MDHEN and CDR2 as SYDVKM. Trimming stripped 8 bases from V and 0 bases from J, with 10 bases between. This CDR3 comprises 14 residues. CDR3 DNA sequence: TGTGCCAGCGGGTCGGGTCCAACTAATGAAAAACTGTTTTTT. Translating it yields CASGSGPTNEKLFF.

This clonotype was seen repeatedly, ten times or more. The rearrangement uses TRBV12-3 or TRBV12-4 and TRBJ1-5; D uncertain. CDR3 length: 14 residues. V was clipped by 7 bases and J by 1 base, with 11 bases between them. The CDR3 sequence: CASNQYPSNQPQHF. The CDR3 DNA sequence: TGTGCCAGCAACCAGTACCCCAGCAATCAGCCCCAGCATTTT.

In this sample, this clonotype turned up once. The DNA for the CDR3 is TGTGCCAGCAGCTTAGACCCGGGACAGGGGAACTACGAGCAGTACTTC. It translates to CASSLDPGQGNYEQYF. V usage is TRBV11-2 and J usage is TRBJ2-7; 10 bases map to TRBD1. CDR3 size: 16 residues. Germline CDR1 and CDR2: SGHAT and FQNNGV. Trimming at V came to 0 bases and at J to 3 bases, leaving 5 bases not matched to a gene.

This clonotype was observed at least ten times. CDR3 coding DNA: TGTGCCAGCAGCGTATCGGAGTTGTACGGGGAGCTGTTTTTT. Residues: CASSVSELYGELFF. The J gene is TRBJ2-2, the V gene TRBV9; D unresolved. V was pared by 1 base and J by 7 bases, with 11 bases between. The V gene's germline CDR1 is SGDLS and CDR2 YYNGEE. CDR3 length: 14 residues. The variable domain in full, completed from reference TRBV9 and TRBJ2-2, reads DSGVTQTPKHLITATGQRVTLRCSPRSGDLSVYWYQQSLDQGLQFLIQYYNGEERAKGNILERFSAQQFPDLHSELNLSSLELGDSALYFCASSVSELYGELFFGEGSRLTVL.

This clonotype came up many times. This chain uses TRBV13 with TRBJ2-6, with 8 bases aligning to TRBD1. Trimming at V came to 7 bases and at J to 0 bases, leaving 5 bases not matched to a gene. Germline CDR1 is PRHDT and CDR2 is FYEKMQ (reference sequence). This CDR3 comprises 16 residues. The CDR3 DNA is TGTGCCAGCAAAGGACAGGGCCTCTCTGGGGCCAACGTCCTGACTTTC. Its protein product is CASKGQGLSGANVLTF.

There are many counts of this clonotype. J is TRBJ2-7 and V is TRBV6-2 or TRBV6-3, with D uncertain. CDR3 length: 14 residues. Germline CDR1 is MNHEY and CDR2 is SVGEGT. The V and J ends lost 5 bases and 0 bases respectively, with 11 bases between them. The CDR3 DNA reads TGTGCCAGCAGTAGCTGGGGAAGCTCCTACGAGCAGTACTTC. This encodes CASSSWGSSYEQYF.

This clonotype was seen many times. The rearrangement links TRBV24-1 to TRBJ1-5; 7 bases fit TRBD1. The CDR3 covers 16 residues. CDR1 KGHDR and CDR2 SFDVKD come from the germline V gene. V trimming: 0 bases; J trimming: 4 bases; junction bases outside the gene matches: 5. CDR3 bases: TGTGCCACCAGTGATTTGCTTGGACAGGAGAATCAGCCCCAGCATTTT. Protein product: CATSDLLGQENQPQHF.

With regard to this clonotype: A much larger clone sits a single nucleotide away, making a read error possible. The chain carries TRBV19 and TRBJ2-1; D unclear. V lost 5 bases, J lost 6 bases, and 14 bases lay in between. The CDR3 loop spans 14 amino acids. Germline V lookup: CDR1 LNHDA, CDR2 SQIVND (reference sequence). In nucleotides, the CDR3 is TGTGCCAGTAGTCTAGTGGGCAGCCGCAATGAGCAGTTCTTC. Protein sequence: CASSLVGSRNEQFF.

The CDR3 reads CSASLGTSGSYLETQYF. The CDR3, as DNA: TGCAGTGCTAGCCTCGGGACTAGCGGGAGTTATCTCGAGACCCAGTACTTC. The rearrangement links TRBV20-1 to TRBJ2-5, with TRBD2 matching 14 bases. Unmatched junction bases numbered 11, after V lost 3 bases and J lost 5 bases. This CDR3 has 17 amino acids. Germline loops: CDR1 DFQATT, CDR2 SNEGSKA (reference sequence).

This clonotype came up many times. The V gene is TRBV30, the J gene TRBJ2-1; D is possibly TRBD1 (6 bases). Deletions cut 0 bases from V and 7 bases from J, with 7 bases between. The CDR3 runs to 12 residues. The germline CDR1 and CDR2 sequences are GTSNPN and SVGIG (reference sequence). CDR3 sequence (DNA): TGTGCCTGGAGTGTACAGGGAAATGAGCAGTTCTTC. It encodes CAWSVQGNEQFF.

This clonotype has ten or more counts. The chain has TRBV7-6 and TRBJ2-7, with 7 bases lining up with TRBD1. Germline CDR1 is SGHVS and CDR2 is FNYEAQ. The length of the CDR3 is 16 residues. The trim removed 5 bases at V and 0 bases at J, leaving 10 bases unmatched. CDR3 in DNA: TGTGCCAGCAGCCTCGAAGGACAGGCCCTCTCCTACGAGCAGTACTTC. It specifies CASSLEGQALSYEQYF.

In this sample, this clonotype turned up many times. CDR3 nucleotides: TGTGCCAGCAGTTTGGAAGGTACCTTATCCGGGGAGCTGTTTTTT. It is translated as CASSLEGTLSGELFF. This sequence joins TRBV2 and TRBJ2-2; no clear D. Germline CDR1 reads SNHLY; CDR2 reads FYNNEI. The V and J ends lost 5 bases and 6 bases respectively, with 16 bases between them. The CDR3 sequence is 15 residues long.

This chain connects TRBV28 to TRBJ1-1, with 12 bases lining up with TRBD1. Germline CDR1 and CDR2: MDHEN and SYDVKM. V shed 4 bases and J 8 bases; nucleotides not matched to a gene: 8. The CDR3 length is 15 residues. In nucleotides, the CDR3 is TGTGCCAGCAGTTCTCTCGGGACAGGGGGCGCGGAAGCTTTCTTT. It translates to CASSSLGTGGAEAFF.

This clonotype came up many times. The V call is TRBV7-9, the J call TRBJ2-3, with 13 bases matching TRBD2. V shed 3 bases, J shed 3 bases, and the junction held 0 bases outside the gene matches. The CDR3 is 15 residues long. Germline V gene data show CDR1 as SEHNR and CDR2 as FQNEAQ (reference sequence). Here the CDR3 reads CASSLTSGRTDTQYF. The CDR3 coding sequence is TGTGCCAGCAGCTTGACTAGCGGGAGGACAGATACGCAGTATTTT.

The rearrangement joins TRBV18 to TRBJ2-7; D may match TRBD1 or TRBD2 (6 bases each). The V end lost 3 bases, the J end lost 1 base, and 16 bases lay between the germline ends. Per germline, CDR1 KGHSH and CDR2 LQKENI. The CDR3 totals 16 residues. The CDR3 DNA sequence: TGTGCCAGCTCACCTAGGCGGGGACATACTTCCTACGAGCAGTACTTC. This gives the protein CASSPRRGHTSYEQYF.

The rearrangement joins TRBV28 to TRBJ2-3; TRBD2 matches 16 bases. In germline, CDR1 is MDHEN, CDR2 SYDVKM. Trimming removed 5 bases from V and 11 bases from J; junction bases left unmatched: 10. The CDR3 runs 16 residues. CDR3 residues: CASSPEGLAGGQLQYF. The DNA for the CDR3 is TGTGCCAGCAGTCCGGAGGGACTAGCGGGGGGGCAATTGCAGTATTTT.

This clonotype occurred many times. The chain is built from TRBV19 and TRBJ1-1, with unresolved D. The CDR3 has 13 residues. Germline V gene data show CDR1 as LNHDA and CDR2 as SQIVND (reference sequence). The V end was cut by 5 bases, the J end by 9 bases, with 16 bases between. CDR3 residues: CASSQGRSPKAFF. CDR3 nucleotide sequence: TGTGCCAGTAGTCAAGGACGGAGCCCCAAAGCTTTCTTT.

Ten or more counts support this clonotype. This chain connects TRBV7-3 to TRBJ2-3; 8 positions agree with TRBD1. The CDR3 spans 15 residues. Trimming took 5 bases from V and 3 from J; bases not matched to a gene: 7. Germline values: CDR1 SGHTA, CDR2 FQGTGA. CDR3 sequence: CASSPGTGQTDTQYF. The CDR3 DNA reads as TGTGCCAGCAGCCCCGGGACAGGACAGACAGATACGCAGTATTTT.

This clonotype has at least ten counts. This chain connects TRBV7-8 to TRBJ1-3; possibly TRBD1 for D (6 bases). This CDR3 contains 15 residues. The germline CDR1 and CDR2 sequences are SGHVS and FQNEAQ. The V end lost 5 bases, the J end lost 0 bases, and 11 bases lay between the germline ends. In DNA form, the CDR3 reads TGTGCCAGCAGCCCCTCGGACAGCTCTGGAAACACCATATATTTT. This encodes CASSPSDSSGNTIYF. Full variable domain (rest looked up from reference TRBV7-8 and TRBJ1-3): GAGVSQSPRYKVAKRGQDVALRCDPISGHVSLFWYQQALGQGPEFLTYFQNEAQLDKSGLPSDRFFAERPEGSVSTLKIQRTQQEDSAVYLCASSPSDSSGNTIYFGEGSWLTVV.

Ten or more counts support this clonotype. The chain employs TRBV7-9 and TRBJ1-1; D may be TRBD1 (5 bases). V was clipped by 5 bases and J by 7 bases, with 17 bases between them. The CDR3 length is 14 residues. Germline CDR1 and CDR2: SEHNR and FQNEAQ (reference sequence). CDR3 sequence: CASSGTGGGNEAFF. The CDR3 DNA follows: TGTGCCAGCAGCGGCACAGGTGGCGGAAATGAAGCTTTCTTT.

This clonotype was seen repeatedly, ten times or more. Here the CDR3 DNA reads TGTGCCAGCAGTTCCGGGACTAGCCCTATCTGGGAGCAGTACTTC. It yields the protein CASSSGTSPIWEQYF. The V and J genes are TRBV6-2 or TRBV6-3 and TRBJ2-7; 9 nucleotides agree with TRBD2. From germline, CDR1 is MNHEY and CDR2 SVGEGT. There are 15 residues in the CDR3. The V and J ends lost 4 bases and 7 bases, in that order; junction bases with no gene match: 11.

This clonotype was observed many times. The chain employs TRBV7-9 and TRBJ1-6, with D possibly TRBD1 on 5 matching bases. CDR1 and CDR2 from the germline V gene are SEHNR and FQNEAQ (reference sequence). V lost 4 bases and J 10 bases, leaving 14 bases between the germline ends. The CDR3 totals 14 residues. The CDR3 sequence is CASSSGTGESPLHF. The CDR3 region has the DNA TGTGCCAGCAGCTCAGGAACAGGAGAATCACCCCTCCACTTT.